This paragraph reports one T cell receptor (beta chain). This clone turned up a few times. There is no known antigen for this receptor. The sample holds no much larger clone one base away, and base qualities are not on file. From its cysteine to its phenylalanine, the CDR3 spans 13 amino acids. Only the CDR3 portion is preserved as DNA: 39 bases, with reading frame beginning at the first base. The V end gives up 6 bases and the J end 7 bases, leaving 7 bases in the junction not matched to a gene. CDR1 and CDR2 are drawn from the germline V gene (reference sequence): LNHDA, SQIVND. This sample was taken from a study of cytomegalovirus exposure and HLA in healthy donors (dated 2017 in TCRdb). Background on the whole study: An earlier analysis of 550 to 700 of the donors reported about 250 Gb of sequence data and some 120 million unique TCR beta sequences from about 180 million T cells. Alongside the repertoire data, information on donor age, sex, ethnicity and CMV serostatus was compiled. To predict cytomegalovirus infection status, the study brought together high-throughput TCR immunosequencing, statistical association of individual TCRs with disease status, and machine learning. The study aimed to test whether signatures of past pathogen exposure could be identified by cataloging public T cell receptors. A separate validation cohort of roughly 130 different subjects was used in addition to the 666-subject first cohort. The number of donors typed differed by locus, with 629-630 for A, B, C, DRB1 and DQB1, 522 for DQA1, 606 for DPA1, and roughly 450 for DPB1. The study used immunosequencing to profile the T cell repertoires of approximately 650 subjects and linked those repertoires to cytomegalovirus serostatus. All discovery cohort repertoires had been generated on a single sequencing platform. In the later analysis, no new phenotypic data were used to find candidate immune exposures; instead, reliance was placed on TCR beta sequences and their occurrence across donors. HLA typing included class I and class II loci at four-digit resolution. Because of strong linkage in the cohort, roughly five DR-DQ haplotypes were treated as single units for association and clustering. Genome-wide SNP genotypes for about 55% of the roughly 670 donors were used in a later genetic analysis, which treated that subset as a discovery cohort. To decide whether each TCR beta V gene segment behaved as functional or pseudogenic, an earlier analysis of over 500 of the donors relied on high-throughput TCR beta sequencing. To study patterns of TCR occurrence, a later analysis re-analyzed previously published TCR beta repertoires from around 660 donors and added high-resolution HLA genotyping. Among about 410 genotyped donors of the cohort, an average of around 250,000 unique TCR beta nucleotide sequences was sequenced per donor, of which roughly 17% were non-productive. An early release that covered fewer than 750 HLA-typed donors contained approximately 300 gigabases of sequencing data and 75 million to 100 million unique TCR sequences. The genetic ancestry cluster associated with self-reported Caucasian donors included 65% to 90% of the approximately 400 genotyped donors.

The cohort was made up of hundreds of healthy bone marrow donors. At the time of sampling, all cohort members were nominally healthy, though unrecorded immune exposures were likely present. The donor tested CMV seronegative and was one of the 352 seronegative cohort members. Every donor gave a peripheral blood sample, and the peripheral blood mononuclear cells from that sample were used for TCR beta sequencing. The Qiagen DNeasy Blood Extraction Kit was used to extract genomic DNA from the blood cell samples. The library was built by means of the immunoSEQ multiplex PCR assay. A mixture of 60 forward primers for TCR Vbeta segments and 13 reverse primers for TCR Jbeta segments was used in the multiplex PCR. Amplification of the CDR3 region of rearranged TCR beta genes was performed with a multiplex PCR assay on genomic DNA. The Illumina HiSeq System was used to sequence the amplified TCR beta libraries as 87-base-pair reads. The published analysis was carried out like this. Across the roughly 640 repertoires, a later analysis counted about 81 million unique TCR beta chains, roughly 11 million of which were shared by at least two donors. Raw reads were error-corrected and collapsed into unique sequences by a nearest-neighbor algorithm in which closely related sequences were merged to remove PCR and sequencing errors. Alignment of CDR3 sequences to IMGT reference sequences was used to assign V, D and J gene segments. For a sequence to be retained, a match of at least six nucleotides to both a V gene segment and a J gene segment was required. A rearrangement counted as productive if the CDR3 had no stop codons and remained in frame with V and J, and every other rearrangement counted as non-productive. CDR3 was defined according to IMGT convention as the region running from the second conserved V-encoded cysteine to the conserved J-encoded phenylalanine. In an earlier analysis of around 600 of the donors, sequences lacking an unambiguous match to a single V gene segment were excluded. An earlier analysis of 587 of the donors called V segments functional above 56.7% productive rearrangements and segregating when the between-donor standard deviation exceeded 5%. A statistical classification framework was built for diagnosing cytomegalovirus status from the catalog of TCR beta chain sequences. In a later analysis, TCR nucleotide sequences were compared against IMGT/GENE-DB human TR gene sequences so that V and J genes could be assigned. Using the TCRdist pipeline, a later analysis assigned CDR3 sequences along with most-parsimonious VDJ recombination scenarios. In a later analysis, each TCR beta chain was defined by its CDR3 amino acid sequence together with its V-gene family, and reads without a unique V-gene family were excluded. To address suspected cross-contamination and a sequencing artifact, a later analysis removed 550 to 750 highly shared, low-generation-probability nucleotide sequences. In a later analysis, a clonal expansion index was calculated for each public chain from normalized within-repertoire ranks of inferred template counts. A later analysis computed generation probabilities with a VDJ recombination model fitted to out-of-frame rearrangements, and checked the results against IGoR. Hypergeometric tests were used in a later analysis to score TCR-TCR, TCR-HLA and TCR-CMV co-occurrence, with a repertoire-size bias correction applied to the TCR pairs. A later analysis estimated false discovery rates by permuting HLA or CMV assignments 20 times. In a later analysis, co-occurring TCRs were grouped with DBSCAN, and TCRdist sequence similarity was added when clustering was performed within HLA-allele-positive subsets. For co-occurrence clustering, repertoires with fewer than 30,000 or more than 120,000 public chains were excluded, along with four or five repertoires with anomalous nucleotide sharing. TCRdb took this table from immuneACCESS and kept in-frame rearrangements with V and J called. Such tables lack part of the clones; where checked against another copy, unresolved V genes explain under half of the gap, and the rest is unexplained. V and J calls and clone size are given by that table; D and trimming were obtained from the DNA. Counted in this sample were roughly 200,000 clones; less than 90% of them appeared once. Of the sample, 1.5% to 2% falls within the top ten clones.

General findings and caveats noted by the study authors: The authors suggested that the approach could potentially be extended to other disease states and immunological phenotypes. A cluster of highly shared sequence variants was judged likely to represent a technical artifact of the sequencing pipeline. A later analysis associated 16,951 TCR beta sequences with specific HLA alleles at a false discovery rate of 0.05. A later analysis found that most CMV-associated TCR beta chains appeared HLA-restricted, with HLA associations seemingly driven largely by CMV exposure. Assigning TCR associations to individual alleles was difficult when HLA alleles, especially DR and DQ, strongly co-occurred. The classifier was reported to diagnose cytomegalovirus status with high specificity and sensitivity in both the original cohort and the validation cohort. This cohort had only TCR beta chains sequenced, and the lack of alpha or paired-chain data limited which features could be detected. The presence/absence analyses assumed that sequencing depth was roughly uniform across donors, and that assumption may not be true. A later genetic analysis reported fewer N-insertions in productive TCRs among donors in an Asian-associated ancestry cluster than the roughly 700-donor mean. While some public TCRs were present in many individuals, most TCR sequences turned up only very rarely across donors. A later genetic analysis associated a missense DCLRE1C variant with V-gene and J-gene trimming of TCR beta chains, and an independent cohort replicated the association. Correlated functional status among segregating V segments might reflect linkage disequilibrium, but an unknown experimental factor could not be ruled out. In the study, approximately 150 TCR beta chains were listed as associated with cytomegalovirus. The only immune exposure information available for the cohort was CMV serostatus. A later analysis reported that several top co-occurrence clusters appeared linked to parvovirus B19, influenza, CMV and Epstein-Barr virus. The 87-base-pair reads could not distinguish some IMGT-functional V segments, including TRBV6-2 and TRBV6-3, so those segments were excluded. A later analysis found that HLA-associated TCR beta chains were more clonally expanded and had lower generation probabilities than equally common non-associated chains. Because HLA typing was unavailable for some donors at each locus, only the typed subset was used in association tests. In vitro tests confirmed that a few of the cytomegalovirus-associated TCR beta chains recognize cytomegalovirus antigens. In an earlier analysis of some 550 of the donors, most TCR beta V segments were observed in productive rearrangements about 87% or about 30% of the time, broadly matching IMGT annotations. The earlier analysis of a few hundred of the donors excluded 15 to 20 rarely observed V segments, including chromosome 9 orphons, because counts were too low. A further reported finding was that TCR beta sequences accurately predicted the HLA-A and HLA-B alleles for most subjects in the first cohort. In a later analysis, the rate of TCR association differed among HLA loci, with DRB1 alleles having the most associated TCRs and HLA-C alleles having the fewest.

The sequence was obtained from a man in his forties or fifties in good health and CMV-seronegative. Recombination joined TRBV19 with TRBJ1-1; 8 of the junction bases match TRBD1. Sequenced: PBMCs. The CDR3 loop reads CASSDRGEGEAFF. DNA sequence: TGTGCCAGTAGCGACAGGGGTGAGGGTGAAGCTTTCTTT.